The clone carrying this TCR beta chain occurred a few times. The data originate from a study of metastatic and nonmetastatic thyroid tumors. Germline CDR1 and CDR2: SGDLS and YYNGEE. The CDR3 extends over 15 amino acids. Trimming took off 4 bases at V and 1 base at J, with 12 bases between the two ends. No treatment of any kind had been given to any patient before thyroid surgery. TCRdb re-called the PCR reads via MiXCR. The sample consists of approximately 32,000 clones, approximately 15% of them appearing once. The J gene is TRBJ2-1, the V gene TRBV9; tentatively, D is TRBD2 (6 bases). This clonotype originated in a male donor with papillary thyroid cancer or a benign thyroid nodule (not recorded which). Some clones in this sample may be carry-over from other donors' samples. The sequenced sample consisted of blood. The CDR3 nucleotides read TGTGCCAGCAGCTACTCGGGAGTTTCCTACAATGAGCAGTTCTTC. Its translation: CASSYSGVSYNEQFF.